One sample yielded the 5 T cell receptor beta chains listed below, sequenced in a study of shared clonotypes between healthy human individuals. Only in-frame clones appear in the TCRdb table, and some are missing; sequencing was by immunoSEQ multiplex PCR. The data show 2 million to 2.5 million clones, about 94% seen once. The sequencing input was naive CD4+ T cells sorted from blood. Specified subset: CD45RA+ positively selected. The source of these receptors is a man younger than 35 in good health.

The genes are TRBV5-1 and TRBJ1-3; 8 bases are shared with TRBD1. The V gene's germline CDR1 is SGHRS and CDR2 YFSETQ. This CDR3 region has 15 residues. Trimming took 7 bases from V and 3 from J; bases not matched to a gene: 9. The CDR3 region has the DNA TGCGCCAGCTCCAAAGACGGGACAGGTGGAAACACCATATATTTT. Translation gives CASSKDGTGGNTIYF.

V and J are TRBV10-3 and TRBJ2-7; D may match TRBD1 or TRBD2 (5 bases each). V was cut by 6 bases and J by 12 bases, with 15 bases left in between. Germline values: CDR1 ENHRY, CDR2 SYGVKD. The CDR3 is 11 residues long. For the CDR3, the DNA is TGTGCCATCAGAGGGACGGACCTTCGGTACTTC. Its translation: CAIRGTDLRYF.

This chain joins TRBV4-2 and TRBJ2-1; 7 bases agree with TRBD2. Germline loops: CDR1 LGHNA, CDR2 YNFKEQ. The CDR3 covers 14 residues. Trimming at V came to 7 bases and at J to 0 bases, leaving 3 bases not matched to a gene. This chain's CDR3 is CASTPGGSYNEQFF. In nucleotides, the CDR3 is TGTGCCAGCACGCCGGGGGGCTCCTACAATGAGCAGTTCTTC.

The rearrangement uses TRBV2 and TRBJ1-5, with 9 bases aligning to TRBD1. The germline CDR1 and CDR2 sequences are SNHLY and FYNNEI. The V and J ends lost 4 bases and 7 bases, in that order; junction bases with no gene match: 5. The CDR3 spans 14 residues. The CDR3 DNA is TGTGCCAGCAGTGGGGGGACAGGGCGACAGCCCCAGCATTTT. This gives the protein CASSGGTGRQPQHF. The full variable domain, rest sourced from reference TRBV2 and TRBJ1-5, is EPEVTQTPSHQVTQMGQEVILRCVPISNHLYFYWYRQILGQKVEFLVSFYNNEISEKSEIFDDQFSVERPDGSNFTLKIRSTKLEDSAMYFCASSGGTGRQPQHFGDGTRLSIL.

The J gene is TRBJ2-6, the V gene TRBV28, with D possibly being TRBD1 (6 bases). The CDR3 has 18 amino acids. Germline V gene data show CDR1 as MDHEN and CDR2 as SYDVKM. The germline V and J ends were trimmed by 5 bases and 1 base, with 18 bases remaining between them. CDR3 sequence (DNA): TGTGCCAGCAGTGAGGTCGGACAGAAAAAGTCTGGGGCCAACGTCCTGACTTTC. The encoded protein is CASSEVGQKKSGANVLTF.